A single T cell receptor (beta chain) is shown here with its context. Its antigen remains unknown. Unique molecular identifiers were affixed to single, distinct cDNA molecules. TCRdb re-analysed the 5' RACE reads in MiXCR, keeping a single row per CDR3 protein. The sample shows 35,000 to 50,000 distinct CDR3 sequences, about a quarter of them seen only once. This sample is part of a study of early T cells in non-severe SARS-CoV-2 infection. General study findings and limits: VDJdb matching skewed toward anti-spike CD8 responses, missing private and CD4 specificities.

The TCR sequence derives from an adult who was a healthcare worker with PCR-confirmed SARS-CoV-2 infection or an uninfected control (not recorded which). This material consisted of whole blood, taken at baseline.

The CDR3 reads CASSYRDTGELFF. The CDR3 DNA sequence: TGTGCCAGCAGTTACCGAGATACCGGGGAGCTGTTTTTT. The chain recombines TRBV6-6 with TRBJ2-2, with D unclear. Germline assignment: CDR1 MNHNY and CDR2 SVGAGI (reference sequence). V lost 2 bases and J 5 bases, leaving 6 bases between the germline ends. The length of the CDR3 is 13 residues.